This record looks at one T cell receptor (beta chain) sequence and its context. Germline CDR1 and CDR2: SQVTM and ANQGSEA. The CDR3 is 12 residues long. The germline V and J ends were trimmed by 5 bases and 5 bases, with 13 bases remaining between them. Measured with immunoSEQ multiplex PCR; TCRdb has only the in-frame clones, and not every one. Altogether more than 100,000 clones are present, around nine tenths being singletons, with the ten largest covering 0.95% to 1.5%. This record belongs to a study of T cell responses to AZD1222 COVID-19 vaccine. The source is an adult in good health. Sample: peripheral blood, taken on day 0 of AZD1222 vaccination. The J gene is TRBJ2-7, the V gene TRBV29-1, with D possibly matching TRBD2 (5 bases). In nucleotides, the CDR3 is TGCAGCGTTCAACGGGGTTTGGACGAGCAGTACTTC. It codes for CSVQRGLDEQYF.